There are a few counts of the clone carrying this T cell receptor beta chain. No antigen is known for it. The sample is drawn from a study of liver allograft versus peripheral blood T cells. About the study: Recipients' peripheral blood served as the comparator for T cell receptor repertoires in transplanted livers. Study-level findings and limits: Intragraft liver T cell receptor repertoires reportedly differed from peripheral blood repertoires.

Each CDR3 protein gets one entry after TCRdb re-called the reads with MiXCR. The sample has about 9,200 distinct CDR3 sequences, roughly 19% seen once; the top ten hold 1.5% to 2%. The germline CDR1 and CDR2 sequences are SEHNR and FQNEAQ (reference sequence). The CDR3 sequence is 13 residues long. The V end was cut by 1 base, the J end by 4 bases, with 7 bases between. The source is a human patient who had a liver transplant. Some T cells may be the graft donor's. The rearrangement uses TRBV7-9 and TRBJ1-1, with D hard to call. The CDR3 nucleotides are TGTGCCAGCAGCTTAGAGAAGGGCACTGAAGCTTTCTTT. Translated, it gives CASSLEKGTEAFF.